This T cell receptor (beta chain) originates from a study of T cell changes during pregnancy in multiple sclerosis. V dropped 2 bases and J dropped 2; count of bases not matched to a gene: 3. Germline-derived CDR1 and CDR2 are SGHVS and FQNEAQ. The CDR3 covers 16 residues. This clone was recorded only once. TCRdb's table, derived via immunoSEQ multiplex PCR, lists solely in-frame clones and lacks some. This table holds around 86,000 clones, about 93% found once. Sequencing used peripheral blood, obtained in the first trimester of pregnancy. V is TRBV7-8 and J is TRBJ2-2, with 9 bases identical to TRBD1. The source is a female donor with multiple sclerosis, enrolled in a pregnancy study. The CDR3 region is CASSLYRGPNTGELFF. In DNA form, the CDR3 reads TGTGCCAGCAGCTTATACAGGGGGCCTAACACCGGGGAGCTGTTTTTT.